Following are 29 T cell receptor beta chains from one sample sequenced in a study of cytomegalovirus exposure and HLA in healthy donors. The PCR made use of 60 Vbeta and 13 Jbeta primers. The data were produced by immunoSEQ multiplex PCR, yet TCRdb's version contains in-frame clones alone and is incomplete. In all, the sample yields roughly 120,000 clones. The sample was PBMCs. The receptor set was obtained from a man aged 40-50 years in good health and CMV-seropositive.

The rearrangement joins TRBV15 to TRBJ1-5, with a tentative D call TRBD1 (6 bases). The CDR3 sequence is 16 residues long. V lost 6 bases and J 7 bases, leaving 22 bases between the germline ends. Per germline, CDR1 LNHNV and CDR2 YYDKDF (reference sequence). CDR3 region: CATRRTAGTSDQPQHF. CDR3 sequence (DNA): TGTGCCACCAGGAGAACTGCTGGGACATCCGACCAGCCCCAGCATTTT.

The genes are TRBV5-1 and TRBJ2-5, with 10 bases that match TRBD2. Germline CDR1 and CDR2: SGHRS and YFSETQ. This CDR3 is 15 amino acids long. V dropped 0 bases and J dropped 5; count of bases not matched to a gene: 4. The CDR3 loop reads CASSLATSGSETQYF. CDR3 nucleotides: TGCGCCAGCAGCTTGGCGACTAGCGGGTCGGAGACCCAGTACTTC.

The rearrangement uses TRBV18 and TRBJ2-3; TRBD1 aligns across 8 bases. The V gene end was trimmed by 5 bases and the J gene end by 6 bases; junction bases not matched to a gene: 7. The CDR3 has 14 residues. CDR1 KGHSH and CDR2 LQKENI come from the germline V gene. CDR3 nucleotides: TGTGCCAGCTCATCCTTGACAGGGGTGGATACGCAGTATTTT. Encoded protein: CASSSLTGVDTQYF.

The rearrangement joins TRBV10-3 to TRBJ1-5, with no clear D. This CDR3 has 13 amino acids. The V and J ends lost 5 bases and 3 bases respectively, with 8 bases between them. Per germline, CDR1 ENHRY and CDR2 SYGVKD. For the CDR3, the DNA is TGTGCCATCAGTCCAGGTTACAATCAGCCCCAGCATTTT. It is translated as CAISPGYNQPQHF.

This chain links TRBV19 with TRBJ1-2, with D possibly TRBD1 on 5 matching bases. This CDR3 has 14 residues. CDR1 is LNHDA, CDR2 SQIVND, per germline (reference sequence). Trimming removed 10 bases at V and 3 bases at J, with 18 bases between. This CDR3 is CATQLRRGDYGYTF. In DNA, the CDR3 is TGTGCCACACAACTGCGCCGGGGGGACTATGGCTACACCTTC.

About this clone: Its ends do not fully match the called genes, so a read error is possible. The CDR3 spells CASSLDRSYYNEQFF. The DNA of the CDR3 is TGTGCCAGTAGTTTAGACAGGTCCTACTACAATGAGCAGTTCTTC. The chain couples TRBV19 to TRBJ2-1; D possibly corresponds to TRBD1 (6 bases). The CDR3 sequence is 15 residues long. CDR1 and CDR2 from the germline V gene are LNHDA and SQIVND (reference sequence).

The chain couples TRBV28 to TRBJ1-5; 9 positions match TRBD1. The CDR3 consists of 17 residues. Germline CDR1 and CDR2: MDHEN and SYDVKM. The ends lost 5 bases at V and 6 bases at J; junction bases unmatched: 14. DNA of the CDR3: TGTGCCAGCAGTGCCGGGACAGGGTTTCCAACCACTCAGCCCCAGCATTTT. It encodes CASSAGTGFPTTQPQHF.

The rearrangement uses TRBV19 and TRBJ1-1, with 7 nucleotides matching TRBD1. V trimming: 6 bases; J trimming: 0 bases; junction bases outside the gene matches: 10. Germline values: CDR1 LNHDA, CDR2 SQIVND (reference sequence). The CDR3 runs 16 residues. The CDR3 loop reads CASSQGDRIMNTEAFF. CDR3 nucleotide sequence: TGTGCCAGTAGCCAGGGGGACAGAATCATGAACACTGAAGCTTTCTTT.

V usage is TRBV11-2 and J usage is TRBJ1-3, with D maybe TRBD1 (6 bases). Germline loops: CDR1 SGHAT, CDR2 FQNNGV. The CDR3 spans 15 residues. V was trimmed by 4 bases and J by 0 bases, leaving 10 bases between them. CDR3 DNA: TGTGCCAGCAGCTCGGACAGATCCTCTGGAAACACCATATATTTT. This sequence encodes CASSSDRSSGNTIYF.

V and J are TRBV14 and TRBJ1-2; D might be TRBD1 (5 bases). V was clipped by 6 bases and J by 0 bases, with 11 bases between them. CDR3 length: 14 residues. Germline V gives CDR1 SGHDN, CDR2 FVKESK. This CDR3 reads CASRRTGANYGYTF. The CDR3, as DNA: TGTGCCAGCAGGCGAACGGGGGCTAACTATGGCTACACCTTC.

This chain connects TRBV5-6 to TRBJ2-5; TRBD1 aligns across 9 bases. Germline CDR1 SGHDT, CDR2 YYEEEE. V lost 4 bases, J lost 14 bases, and 15 bases stayed unmatched. CDR3 length: 14 residues. CDR3 residues: CASSTPGQGKIDYF. CDR3 nucleotide sequence: TGTGCCAGCAGCACCCCGGGACAGGGTAAAATCGATTACTTC.

The V gene is TRBV15, the J gene TRBJ2-1, with a possible D match to TRBD1 (6 bases). Germline assignment: CDR1 LNHNV and CDR2 YYDKDF (reference sequence). Trimming took 2 bases from V and 9 from J, leaving 8 bases between them. This CDR3 contains 12 residues. Here the CDR3 reads CATSRRGFEQFF. Here the CDR3 DNA reads TGTGCCACCAGCAGAAGGGGGTTTGAGCAGTTCTTC. Full variable domain (missing parts from reference TRBV15 and TRBJ2-1): DAMVIQNPRYQVTQFGKPVTLSCSQTLNHNVMYWYQQKSSQAPKLLFHYYDKDFNNEADTPDNFQSRRPNTSFCFLDIRSPGLGDTAMYLCATSRRGFEQFFGPGTRLTVL.

This chain joins TRBV5-4 and TRBJ2-5; 7 bases fit TRBD1. Losses at the gene ends were 2 bases for V and 4 bases for J; bases not matched to a gene: 8. This CDR3 is 15 amino acids long. CDR1 and CDR2 from the germline V gene are SGHNT and YYREEE (reference sequence). This CDR3 reads CASSFERQGPETQYF. The CDR3 nucleotides are TGTGCCAGCAGCTTCGAGAGACAGGGACCAGAGACCCAGTACTTC.

This chain links TRBV28 with TRBJ2-3; 13 bases match TRBD2. The CDR3 length is 14 residues. The ends lost 6 bases at V and 5 bases at J; junction bases unmatched: 2. CDR1 and CDR2 (germline): MDHEN, SYDVKM. CDR3 protein: CASSRLAGGDTQYF. The CDR3 nucleotides read TGTGCCAGCAGCAGACTAGCGGGGGGAGATACGCAGTATTTT.

The gene calls are TRBV27 and TRBJ1-2; D remains unclear. V was trimmed by 5 bases and J by 4 bases, leaving 14 bases between them. This CDR3 has 14 amino acids. Germline loops: CDR1 MNHEY, CDR2 SMNVEV (reference sequence). The CDR3 is CASSGRRRSYGYTF. The CDR3 DNA sequence: TGTGCCAGCAGTGGTCGAAGAAGGAGCTATGGCTACACCTTC.

V gene TRBV6-5 combines with J gene TRBJ1-6; 10 nucleotides align to TRBD1. The CDR3 has 16 residues. The junction had 4 bases not matched to a gene; V was cut back by 2 bases and J by 6 bases. CDR1 is MNHEY, CDR2 SVGAGI, per germline. CDR3 sequence reads: CASSYPGTGVNSPLHF. CDR3 sequence (DNA): TGTGCCAGCAGTTACCCCGGGACAGGGGTTAATTCACCCCTCCACTTT.

The rearrangement joins TRBV7-6 to TRBJ2-5; TRBD2 might be the D (6 bases). The CDR3 contains 16 residues. The V and J ends lost 6 bases and 0 bases respectively, with 17 bases between them. Germline values: CDR1 SGHVS, CDR2 FNYEAQ. The DNA of the CDR3 is TGTGCCAGCAGTGGAGGGATGCGGGTCTACCAAGAGACCCAGTACTTC. It translates to CASSGGMRVYQETQYF.

The J gene is TRBJ2-7, the V gene TRBV6-1, with 8 nucleotides matching TRBD2. The J segment lost 1 base and the V segment lost 7 bases, leaving 6 bases of the junction unmatched. Germline V gene data show CDR1 as MNHNS and CDR2 as SASEGT. The CDR3 runs to 14 residues. The CDR3 DNA sequence: TGTGCCAGCACCGAACGGGAGGGATCCTACGAGCAGTACTTC. Amino acids: CASTEREGSYEQYF.

The J gene is TRBJ2-7, the V gene TRBV7-3; 8 positions match TRBD1. The V gene's germline CDR1 is SGHTA and CDR2 FQGTGA. The CDR3 runs to 15 residues. V was pared by 5 bases and J by 2 bases, with 8 bases of the junction left unmatched. CDR3 bases: TGTGCCAGCAGCCAAGGGACAGGCGGAGCCTACGAGCAGTACTTC. It translates to CASSQGTGGAYEQYF. Complete variable domain (other parts from reference TRBV7-3 and TRBJ2-7): GAGVSQTPSNKVTEKGKYVELRCDPISGHTALYWYRQSLGQGPEFLIYFQGTGAADDSGLPNDRFFAVRPEGSVSTLKIQRTERGDSAVYLCASSQGTGGAYEQYFGPGTRLTVT.

The CDR3 nucleotides read TGTGCCAGCAGTGGGAGGGGGAGTAGCGGGAGCCCGGGAGAGACCCAGTACTTC. This encodes CASSGRGSSGSPGETQYF. J is TRBJ2-5 and V is TRBV27, with 9 bases that match TRBD2. The V segment lost 5 bases and the J segment 4 bases; nucleotides outside the gene matches: 17. Germline loops: CDR1 MNHEY, CDR2 SMNVEV (reference sequence). This CDR3 has 18 amino acids.

V usage is TRBV5-6 and J usage is TRBJ2-7; 9 nucleotides line up with TRBD2. Germline CDR1 SGHDT, CDR2 YYEEEE. The CDR3 is 15 residues long. V was clipped by 4 bases and J by 3 bases; unmatched bases: 8. The CDR3: CASSPTAGGNYEQYF. CDR3 nucleotide sequence: TGTGCCAGCAGCCCCACAGCGGGAGGAAACTACGAGCAGTACTTC.

The rearrangement joins TRBV18 to TRBJ2-5, with TRBD1 identical over 7 bases. This CDR3 is 15 amino acids long. The V segment lost 3 bases and the J segment 4 bases; nucleotides outside the gene matches: 8. Germline CDR1 and CDR2: KGHSH and LQKENI. CDR3 nucleotides: TGTGCCAGCTCACCGTCTAGACAGGGCGGAGAGACCCAGTACTTC. The encoded protein is CASSPSRQGGETQYF.

In DNA form, the CDR3 reads TGTGCCAGCAGCTTAGCGACAGGGGTACGAGAGACCCAGTACTTC. Translating it yields CASSLATGVRETQYF. The chain couples TRBV7-2 to TRBJ2-5, with 8 bases matching TRBD1. Germline assignment: CDR1 SGHTA and CDR2 FQGNSA. After removal of 0 bases from V and 4 bases from J, the junction contained 4 bases not matched to a gene. There are 15 residues in the CDR3.

The chain links TRBV5-6 to TRBJ1-2, with a tentative D call TRBD1 (5 bases). The CDR3 extends over 14 amino acids. The germline V and J ends were trimmed by 0 bases and 2 bases, with 8 bases remaining between them. Germline assignment: CDR1 SGHDT and CDR2 YYEEEE. The CDR3 is CASSLVGGNYGYTF. The CDR3 DNA reads TGTGCCAGCAGCTTGGTGGGGGGGAACTATGGCTACACCTTC.

The CDR3 DNA sequence: TGTGCCAGCAGGACAGGGGCCTACGAGCAGTACTTC. This gives the protein CASRTGAYEQYF. The chain couples TRBV28 to TRBJ2-7, with TRBD1 identical over 8 bases. This CDR3 spans 12 amino acids. Germline lookup yields CDR1 MDHEN and CDR2 SYDVKM. V was pared by 6 bases and J by 2 bases, with 0 bases of the junction left unmatched.

The V and J genes are TRBV4-3 and TRBJ2-2; D is possibly TRBD2 (5 bases). The germline gives CDR1 LGHNA, CDR2 YSLEER. The V end was cut by 1 base, the J end by 6 bases, with 15 bases between. This CDR3 is 16 amino acids long. CDR3 residues: CASSQAPIGVPGELFF. CDR3 DNA: TGCGCCAGCAGCCAAGCGCCAATCGGGGTCCCCGGGGAGCTGTTTTTT.

The chain links TRBV6-1 to TRBJ1-5; D is ambiguous. This CDR3 spans 15 amino acids. Germline assignment: CDR1 MNHNS and CDR2 SASEGT. V was cut by 6 bases and J by 2 bases, with 14 bases left in between. The CDR3 DNA reads TGTGCCAGCAGCCCACAGAAGGCCGGCAATCAGCCCCAGCATTTT. This sequence encodes CASSPQKAGNQPQHF.

The chain joins TRBV6-5 to TRBJ1-2; 7 bases agree with TRBD1. Trimming removed 6 bases from V and 4 bases from J; junction bases left unmatched: 5. The V gene's germline CDR1 is MNHEY and CDR2 SVGAGI. CDR3 length: 13 amino acids. The CDR3 DNA sequence: TGTGCCAGCAGATACAGGGGCCGCTATGGCTACACCTTC. Its translation: CASRYRGRYGYTF.

This chain uses TRBV6-6 with TRBJ2-2, with D tentatively TRBD2 (6 bases). Germline V gene sequence: CDR1 MNHNY, CDR2 SVGAGI (reference sequence). Between the trimmed V and J ends, which lost 2 bases and 7 bases, there was a span of 8 bases. This CDR3 spans 13 amino acids. The CDR3: CASSYAEGGELFF. CDR3 DNA sequence: TGTGCCAGCAGTTACGCGGAGGGCGGGGAGCTGTTTTTT.